The rows below give T cell receptor beta chains drawn from one sample of a study of shared clonotypes between healthy human individuals. Profiling relied on immunoSEQ multiplex PCR, and the TCRdb table lists in-frame clones only, not all of them. The sample lists a few million clones, approximately 96% occurring once. Sequencing used naive CD4+ T cells sorted from blood. All receptors come from a man between 18 and 35 years old in good health. CDR3s include the opening cysteine and the closing phenylalanine or tryptophan.

CASSVGTEIYEQYF	TRBJ2-7	TRBV9
CASREQQNTEAFF	TRBJ1-1	TRBV7-9
CASSFFWDTLNYGYTF	TRBJ1-2	TRBV28
CASSLGTASYEQYF	TRBJ2-7	TRBV7-9
CASSGSSPGQFLQTNTGELFF	TRBJ2-2	TRBV5-1
CASGGGPYNEQFF	TRBJ2-1	TRBV27
CASSERPNTGETQYF	TRBJ2-5	TRBV2
CASSSNSGANEELFF	TRBJ2-2	TRBV5-1
CASSRGQRSEAFF	TRBJ1-1	TRBV6-5
CASSSLDREIAEAFF	TRBJ1-1	TRBV28
CASSPGGQPEAFF	TRBJ1-1	TRBV9
CASSTGRQSYEQYF	TRBJ2-7	TRBV18
CASSLGGWGTDTQYF	TRBJ2-3	TRBV5-4
CAISPPSRETQYF	TRBJ2-5	TRBV10-3
CASREQGSPNEKLFF	TRBJ1-4	TRBV2
CASSLAGQGRYEQYF	TRBJ2-7	TRBV5-1
CASSSITGTGGSLSYEQYF	TRBJ2-7	TRBV7-9
CASRVDSGNTIYF	TRBJ1-3	TRBV18
CASSHSPLGGGSYEQYF	TRBJ2-7	TRBV4-1
CAISLAGGPYEQYF	TRBJ2-7	TRBV10-3
CASSPLAGAIGELFF	TRBJ2-2	TRBV18
CASSFSSGAGELFF	TRBJ2-2	TRBV2
CASSLTLAFTDEQYF	TRBJ2-7	TRBV5-1
CASSVAGQYYEQYF	TRBJ2-7	TRBV9
CASSLGGTSGRGETQYF	TRBJ2-5	TRBV7-7
CASSSSLRQPQHF	TRBJ1-5	TRBV6-5
CASSSLRVETQYF	TRBJ2-5	TRBV27
CASRSPVEGYTF	TRBJ1-2	TRBV28
CASKARGPYNEQFF	TRBJ2-1	TRBV6-5
CASSRGRDQYF	TRBJ2-5	TRBV6-1
CASSPTQFWEKLFF	TRBJ1-4	TRBV25-1
CASSQVYLASYEQYF	TRBJ2-7	TRBV4-1
CASSLDTAGKYF	TRBJ2-3	TRBV5-5
CASSFQTANTEAFF	TRBJ1-1	TRBV28
CASSQEDYQFSYEQYF	TRBJ2-7	TRBV4-2
CASREQGALWNSPLHF	TRBJ1-6	TRBV2
CAWSRGEKSGEKLFF	TRBJ1-4	TRBV30
CASSFLGGLNTEAFF	TRBJ1-1	TRBV6-6
CASIPTPSSNEQFF	TRBJ2-1	TRBV7-8